This T cell receptor (beta chain) was captured in a study of blood T cell repertoires in COVID-19. Across the study: PBMCs, B-cell-depleted T cells, or T cells were the source of the cDNA or gDNA that made up the material.

Membership in each cohort depended on participant-reported clinical history. Per the study methods: By means of reference gene primer amplification, nucleated cell counts were estimated. Here immunoSEQ multiplex PCR was the method, and the copy in TCRdb shows in-frame clones only, minus some. V, J and clone size are those of that table, while D and trimming were read from the DNA. Counted here are approximately 250,000 clones, approximately 89% occurring once; the ten biggest clones make up more than 0.95%. V lost 2 bases to trimming and J lost 2 bases, with 12 bases between them. This CDR3 has 15 amino acids. The germline V gene encodes CDR1 MNHNY and CDR2 SVGAGI (reference sequence).

The source material was PBMCs or T cells enriched from blood (not recorded which). The TCR sequence derives from a woman aged 35 to 49 with acute COVID-19. The J gene is TRBJ2-5, the V gene TRBV6-6, with TRBD2 as a possible D gene (5 bases). DNA for the CDR3: TGTGCCAGCAGTTACCGAGGGCAGAAGCAAGAGACCCAGTACTTC. Translated: CASSYRGQKQETQYF.